The sequence of this T cell receptor beta chain was determined in a study of blood T cell repertoires in COVID-19. Across the study: The origin of the acute and convalescent COVID-19 samples was the United States, Italy and Spain. Nucleic acid was either cDNA or gDNA, and it came from T cells, B-cell-depleted T cells, or PBMCs.

Authors' processing steps: Amplifying reference gene primers gave estimates of nucleated cell counts. The table came from immunoSEQ multiplex PCR; TCRdb's copy has only in-frame clones and leaves some out. V and J calls and clone size come straight from that table; D and trimming were deduced from the DNA. The table records approximately 41,000 clones, over 75% of them present only once. The germline V gene has CDR1 SGHRS and CDR2 YFSETQ. The CDR3 is 15 amino acids. V was trimmed by 4 bases and J by 4 bases, leaving 17 bases between them. The chain employs TRBV5-1 and TRBJ1-1; possibly TRBD1 for D (5 bases). The specimen was peripheral blood. The sequence came from a man aged 35 to 55 with active or convalescent COVID-19. CDR3 loop: CASSGGENRGTEAFF. CDR3 coding DNA: TGCGCCAGCAGCGGTGGAGAGAATAGGGGCACTGAAGCTTTCTTT.